One T cell receptor (beta chain) is described in this entry. The conserved final phenylalanine or tryptophan is absent from the CDR3, which likely points to a read error. It is unclear where the CDR3 begins or ends on the DNA, so no DNA is shown, and the CDR3 is as TCRdb lists it. Some clones are missing from TCRdb's copy, which holds only in-frame ones; the method was immunoSEQ multiplex PCR. The sample carries roughly 60,000 clones, about 95% recorded once. The CDR3 length equals 12 residues, ends included. Germline CDR1 reads WSHSY; CDR2 reads SAAADI. This sample was included in a study of technical replicates of blood from a few donors.

Input material: PBMCs. V gene TRBV10-2 combines with J gene TRBJ1-3; the DNA was not compared with TRBD1, the D call given in the table. The receptor's source is a human donor in good health. Some clones in this sample may be carry-over from other donors' samples. The chain's CDR3 is CASSPPDRGPRT.